The next 24 T cell receptor beta chains were all read from a single sample in a study of cytomegalovirus exposure and HLA in healthy donors. Use of 60 Vbeta and 13 Jbeta primers characterized the PCR. Produced via immunoSEQ multiplex PCR; TCRdb's table is partial and in-frame only. The sample records 150,000 to 200,000 clones, roughly 70% being singletons. Sequencing was done on a sample of PBMCs. Source of these receptors: a girl aged 5-17 years in good health and CMV-seronegative.

The chain carries TRBV30 and TRBJ1-6, with D possibly matching TRBD1 (6 bases). The CDR3 totals 15 residues. The germline gives CDR1 GTSNPN, CDR2 SVGIG (reference sequence). Trimming shortened V by 3 bases and J by 7 bases, and 16 bases separated the two germline ends. CDR3 sequence reads: CAWSRNTGTNSPLHF. CDR3 sequence (DNA): TGTGCCTGGAGCCGAAATACAGGGACAAATTCACCCCTCCACTTT. Full variable domain (missing parts from reference TRBV30 and TRBJ1-6): SQTIHQWPATLVQPVGSPLSLECTVEGTSNPNLYWYRQAAGRGLQLLFYSVGIGQISSEVPQNLSASRPQDRQFILSSKKLLLSDSGFYLCAWSRNTGTNSPLHFGNGTRLTVT.

The chain employs TRBV7-3 and TRBJ2-3; a weak D match, TRBD1 (5 bases). With 2 bases removed from V and 0 bases from J, the gap between germline ends came to 9 bases. In germline, CDR1 is SGHTA, CDR2 FQGTGA. The CDR3 extends over 15 amino acids. CDR3 amino acids: CASSLYQGSTDTQYF. The CDR3 DNA reads TGTGCCAGCAGCTTATACCAGGGTAGCACAGATACGCAGTATTTT.

J is TRBJ2-7 and V is TRBV28, with a possible D match to TRBD1 (6 bases). With 7 bases removed from V and 2 bases from J, the gap between germline ends came to 15 bases. Germline CDR1 reads MDHEN; CDR2 reads SYDVKM. The CDR3 totals 14 residues. The CDR3 DNA is TGTGCCAGCACCATACAGGGAGAAACCTACGAGCAGTACTTC. It codes for CASTIQGETYEQYF.

The V call is TRBV30, the J call TRBJ1-6; the match to TRBD1 covers 7 bases. This CDR3 contains 15 residues. V shed 1 base, J shed 3 bases, and the junction held 3 bases outside the gene matches. Germline assignment: CDR1 GTSNPN and CDR2 SVGIG (reference sequence). The CDR3 spells CAWSGAGGYNSPLHF. DNA for the CDR3: TGTGCCTGGAGTGGGGCAGGGGGCTATAATTCACCCCTCCACTTT.

The CDR3 region is CASNFAGGNTEAFF. CDR3 sequence (DNA): TGTGCCAGCAATTTCGCAGGGGGGAACACTGAAGCTTTCTTT. The chain recombines TRBV6-1 with TRBJ1-1, with TRBD1 matching 7 bases. There are 14 residues in the CDR3. Looked up from germline, CDR1 is MNHNS and CDR2 is SASEGT. V was clipped by 7 bases and J by 1 base; unmatched bases: 6.

In this sample, this clone turned up a few times. The rearrangement links TRBV2 to TRBJ1-2; TRBD1 is a possible D gene (6 bases). The CDR3 is 15 residues long. Germline lookup yields CDR1 SNHLY and CDR2 FYNNEI. V was trimmed by 6 bases and J by 3 bases, leaving 17 bases between them. CDR3 sequence: CASSPGASSYYGYTF. The CDR3 DNA reads as TGTGCCAGCAGCCCAGGGGCCTCATCCTACTATGGCTACACCTTC.

This clone was counted between two and nine times. The chain carries TRBV4-1 and TRBJ1-1; 7 bases line up with TRBD1. The CDR3 is 17 residues long. Germline values: CDR1 MGHRA, CDR2 YSYEKL. With 4 bases clipped from V and 1 base from J, the junction kept 12 bases outside the gene matches. This CDR3 reads CASSRGTGQVWNTEAFF. CDR3 sequence (DNA): TGCGCCAGCAGCCGAGGGACCGGACAGGTTTGGAACACTGAAGCTTTCTTT.

The rearrangement joins TRBV10-3 to TRBJ2-2; D possibly corresponds to TRBD1 (6 bases). The V end lost 9 bases, the J end lost 2 bases, and 25 bases lay between the germline ends. The CDR3 is 18 residues long. In germline, CDR1 is ENHRY, CDR2 SYGVKD. The chain's CDR3 is CAIRNLDRTLHNTGELFF. The CDR3 DNA is TGTGCCATTCGCAATCTGGACAGAACCTTACATAACACCGGGGAGCTGTTTTTT.

The J gene is TRBJ1-5, the V gene TRBV6-5; a weak D match, TRBD1 (5 bases). Germline V CDR1 and CDR2: MNHEY, SVGAGI. CDR3 length equals 12 residues. V lost 9 bases, J lost 3 bases, and 9 bases lay in between. CDR3 amino acids: CASDSYNQPQHF. The CDR3 DNA follows: TGTGCCAGTGACAGTTACAATCAGCCCCAGCATTTT.

V and J are TRBV19 and TRBJ1-6; TRBD1 is a possible D gene (6 bases). Trimming pared 5 bases from V and 11 bases from J, leaving 25 bases between. The germline CDR1 and CDR2 sequences are LNHDA and SQIVND (reference sequence). CDR3 length: 17 residues. CDR3 nucleotide sequence: TGTGCCAGTAGTGGCGGAAGGGGCAGGGGAATCTCCCCACCCCTCCACTTT. It codes for CASSGGRGRGISPPLHF.

V gene TRBV9 combines with J gene TRBJ2-3; unclear D gene. The CDR3 sequence is 13 residues long. V lost 3 bases to trimming and J lost 6 bases, with 11 bases between them. Germline V gene lookup returns CDR1 SGDLS and CDR2 YYNGEE. As DNA, the CDR3 is TGTGCCAGCAGCGCCTTCGAGGCGGATACGCAGTATTTT. Protein product: CASSAFEADTQYF.

V is TRBV9 and J is TRBJ2-7, with D perhaps matching TRBD1 (6 bases). This CDR3 region has 14 residues. From germline, CDR1 is SGDLS and CDR2 YYNGEE. V was pared by 4 bases and J by 4 bases, with 15 bases between. The CDR3 loop reads CASSPRDTNYEQYF. The CDR3 nucleotides read TGTGCCAGCAGCCCCCGGGACACCAATTACGAGCAGTACTTC.

This sequence joins TRBV6-5 and TRBJ2-5; 7 bases are shared with TRBD1. The junction had 5 bases not matched to a gene; V was cut back by 6 bases and J by 1 base. The CDR3 sequence is 14 residues long. CDR1 is MNHEY and CDR2 is SVGAGI in the germline V gene. The CDR3 is CASRQTGVQETQYF. Written as DNA, the CDR3 is TGTGCCAGCAGGCAAACAGGGGTCCAAGAGACCCAGTACTTC.

The chain recombines TRBV29-1 with TRBJ2-1; 10 positions agree with TRBD1. Germline V gene lookup returns CDR1 SQVTM and CDR2 ANQGSEA. The trim removed 2 bases at V and 4 bases at J, leaving 5 bases unmatched. The CDR3 is made up of 15 amino acids. The CDR3 sequence: CSVEIGQGEYNEQFF. In DNA form, the CDR3 reads TGCAGCGTTGAAATAGGACAGGGGGAATACAATGAGCAGTTCTTC.

This sequence joins TRBV5-1 and TRBJ2-3, with 7 bases that match TRBD1. The ends lost 0 bases at V and 2 bases at J; junction bases unmatched: 6. Germline V gene lookup returns CDR1 SGHRS and CDR2 YFSETQ. The CDR3 has 16 residues. The CDR3: CASSLATGDLTDTQYF. In DNA, the CDR3 is TGCGCCAGCAGCTTGGCTACAGGGGACCTCACAGATACGCAGTATTTT. Looking up the rest from reference TRBV5-1 and TRBJ2-3 gives the full variable domain: KAGVTQTPRYLIKTRGQQVTLSCSPISGHRSVSWYQQTPGQGLQFLFEYFSETQRNKGNFPGRFSGRQFSNSRSEMNVSTLELGDSALYLCASSLATGDLTDTQYFGPGTRLTVL.

The chain employs TRBV6-5 and TRBJ1-3; the D gene is possibly TRBD1 (6 bases). This CDR3 spans 15 amino acids. The V and J ends lost 0 bases and 2 bases respectively, with 8 bases between them. Germline V CDR1 and CDR2: MNHEY, SVGAGI. This CDR3 is CASSYSTGAGNTIYF. The CDR3 bases are TGTGCCAGCAGTTACTCGACAGGAGCTGGAAACACCATATATTTT.

The V call is TRBV5-6, the J call TRBJ1-5, with TRBD1 identical over 7 bases. This CDR3 region has 12 residues. Trimming cost V 7 bases and J 2 bases; bases outside gene matches: 0. Germline loops: CDR1 SGHDT, CDR2 YYEEEE. DNA for the CDR3: TGTGCCAGCGGGACAGGCAATCAGCCCCAGCATTTT. Its translation is CASGTGNQPQHF.

This chain joins TRBV7-9 and TRBJ1-6, with 10 bases aligning to TRBD1. This CDR3 region has 14 residues. Trimming took 4 bases from V and 7 from J; bases not matched to a gene: 1. Germline-derived CDR1 and CDR2 are SEHNR and FQNEAQ (reference sequence). CDR3 coding DNA: TGTGCCAGCAGCTCGGGACAGGGGAATTCACCCCTCCACTTT. The encoded protein is CASSSGQGNSPLHF.

The chain is built from TRBV2 and TRBJ1-1; the D gene is possibly TRBD1 (6 bases). Trimming shortened V by 4 bases and J by 5 bases, and 17 bases separated the two germline ends. CDR1 is SNHLY and CDR2 is FYNNEI in the germline V gene. The CDR3 extends over 15 amino acids. This chain's CDR3 is CASSVQEQGWTEAFF. In nucleotides, the CDR3 is TGTGCCAGCAGTGTACAGGAACAGGGATGGACTGAAGCTTTCTTT.

This clone was observed a few times. V gene TRBV7-3 combines with J gene TRBJ2-3; 13 bases match TRBD2. Germline CDR1 SGHTA, CDR2 FQGTGA. J lost 8 bases, V lost 4 bases, and 12 bases had no gene match. The CDR3 length is 17 residues. The CDR3, as DNA: TGTGCCAGCAGCTCAAGAACACTAGCGGGGGGGTTTTCTACGCAGTATTTT. This codes for CASSSRTLAGGFSTQYF.

The chain combines TRBV29-1 with TRBJ2-5; 8 positions match TRBD1. The J call is doubtful: the DNA matches TRBJ2-7 better. The germline CDR1 and CDR2 sequences are SQVTM and ANQGSEA. The CDR3 length is 13 residues. This CDR3 is CSVEAGQGYEQYF. The CDR3 bases are TGCAGCGTTGAGGCCGGACAGGGCTACGAGCAGTACTTC.

This clone was observed a handful of times. The chain couples TRBV7-2 to TRBJ2-7; tentatively, D is TRBD2 (7 bases). Germline V gene lookup returns CDR1 SGHTA and CDR2 FQGNSA. The length of the CDR3 is 16 residues. Trimming pared 7 bases from V and 0 bases from J, leaving 19 bases between. The CDR3 here is CASTPGGGASSYEQYF. The CDR3 region has the DNA TGTGCCAGCACCCCAGGAGGGGGGGCTAGCTCCTACGAGCAGTACTTC.

The chain recombines TRBV29-1 with TRBJ2-5; 7 positions agree with TRBD2. J gave up 2 bases and V 2 bases, and 8 bases lay outside the gene matches. This CDR3 contains 15 residues. The germline CDR1 and CDR2 sequences are SQVTM and ANQGSEA. CDR3 sequence reads: CSVELFGGGQETQYF. DNA for the CDR3: TGCAGCGTTGAACTGTTTGGGGGGGGGCAAGAGACCCAGTACTTC.

This chain joins TRBV7-9 and TRBJ2-5; D uncertain. In germline, CDR1 is SEHNR, CDR2 FQNEAQ (reference sequence). The CDR3 spans 14 residues. The V end was cut by 0 bases, the J end by 4 bases, with 9 bases between. CDR3 nucleotides: TGTGCCAGCAGCTTAGCCGCAAGCGCAGAGACCCAGTACTTC. Protein product: CASSLAASAETQYF. The full variable domain, its missing parts supplied by reference TRBV7-9 and TRBJ2-5, is DTGVSQNPRHKITKRGQNVTFRCDPISEHNRLYWYRQTLGQGPEFLTYFQNEAQLEKSRLLSDRFSAERPKGSFSTLEIQRTEQGDSAMYLCASSLAASAETQYFGPGTRLLVL.